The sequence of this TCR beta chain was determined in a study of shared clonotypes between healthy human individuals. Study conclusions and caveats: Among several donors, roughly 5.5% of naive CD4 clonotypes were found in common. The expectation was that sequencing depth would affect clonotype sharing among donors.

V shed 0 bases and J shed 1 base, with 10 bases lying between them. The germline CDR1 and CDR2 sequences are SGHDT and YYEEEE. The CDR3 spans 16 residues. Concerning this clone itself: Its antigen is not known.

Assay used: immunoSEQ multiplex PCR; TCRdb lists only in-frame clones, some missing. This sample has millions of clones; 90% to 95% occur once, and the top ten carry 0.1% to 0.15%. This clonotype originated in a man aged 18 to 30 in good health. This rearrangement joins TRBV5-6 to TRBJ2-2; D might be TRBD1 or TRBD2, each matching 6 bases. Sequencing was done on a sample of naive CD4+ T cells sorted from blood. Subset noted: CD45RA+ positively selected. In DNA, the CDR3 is TGTGCCAGCAGCTTGGCGGGGGCCCAGAACACCGGGGAGCTGTTTTTT. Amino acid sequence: CASSLAGAQNTGELFF.